One sample yielded the 30 T cell receptor beta chains listed below, sequenced in a study of blood T cell repertoires in COVID-19. Libraries were prepared by immunoSEQ multiplex PCR; TCRdb keeps only in-frame clonotypes and omits some of them. This sample carries about 51,000 clones, roughly 90% of them seen once, and the ten largest clones take 2.5% to 3.5%. Sequenced sample: peripheral blood. These receptors all stem from a man aged 50-59 years with acute or convalescent COVID-19.

V usage is TRBV7-3 and J usage is TRBJ2-2, with 8 bases lining up with TRBD1. Germline V gene sequence: CDR1 SGHTA, CDR2 FQGTGA. CDR3 length: 16 amino acids. V lost 5 bases to trimming and J lost 5 bases; unmatched junction nucleotides: 10. The CDR3 coding sequence is TGTGCCAGCAGCCCCATCGGCAGGGGGCTAACCGGGGAGCTGTTTTTT. This encodes CASSPIGRGLTGELFF.

CDR3 nucleotide sequence: TGTGCCAGCAGGATGACAGGGGTGAATGGCTACACCTTC. It translates to CASRMTGVNGYTF. This sequence joins TRBV6-5 and TRBJ1-2, with 8 bases that match TRBD1. After removal of 6 bases from V and 6 bases from J, the junction contained 6 bases not matched to a gene. Germline CDR1 reads MNHEY; CDR2 reads SVGAGI. The CDR3 has 13 amino acids.

This chain connects TRBV4-1 to TRBJ1-1; 11 bases map to TRBD1. Germline CDR1 reads MGHRA; CDR2 reads YSYEKL. CDR3 length: 15 residues. The V segment lost 1 base and the J segment 10 bases; nucleotides outside the gene matches: 8. CDR3 in DNA: TGCGCCAGCAGCCAAGGGACAGGGGGCCGACGCGGAGCTTTCTTT. Translation: CASSQGTGGRRGAFF.

The V and J genes are TRBV6-2 or TRBV6-3 and TRBJ2-1; 7 bases are shared with TRBD2. V lost 0 bases, J lost 12 bases, and 5 bases stayed unmatched. Per the germline V gene, CDR1 is MNHEY and CDR2 is SVGEGT. This CDR3 is built from 13 residues. CDR3 sequence: CASSYSMWEGQFF. The CDR3 DNA sequence: TGTGCCAGCAGTTACTCGATGTGGGAGGGGCAGTTCTTC.

The chain carries TRBV7-8 and TRBJ1-2; 9 bases map to TRBD1. Trimming cost V 5 bases and J 6 bases; bases outside gene matches: 4. This CDR3 is 13 amino acids long. CDR1 is SGHVS, CDR2 FQNEAQ, per germline. CDR3 nucleotide sequence: TGTGCCAGCAGCCGGGACAGGGCGCATGGCTACACCTTC. It yields the protein CASSRDRAHGYTF.

V gene TRBV6-4 combines with J gene TRBJ1-2; 9 positions match TRBD1. Losses at the gene ends were 6 bases for V and 4 bases for J; bases not matched to a gene: 6. CDR1 is MRHNA, CDR2 SNTAGT, per germline. The CDR3 has 14 residues. CDR3 residues: CASRPSGQGYGYTF. Here the CDR3 DNA reads TGTGCCAGCAGACCTTCGGGACAGGGCTATGGCTACACCTTC.

J is TRBJ1-6 and V is TRBV19; 10 bases fit TRBD1. This CDR3 region has 16 residues. The J segment lost 5 bases and the V segment lost 8 bases, leaving 9 bases of the junction unmatched. Germline values: CDR1 LNHDA, CDR2 SQIVND (reference sequence). The CDR3 loop reads CASRRDRGNNNSPLHF. The CDR3 nucleotides are TGTGCCAGTCGCCGGGACAGGGGTAATAATAATTCACCCCTCCACTTT.

The chain is built from TRBV4-1 and TRBJ2-7, with no clear D. Per the germline V gene, CDR1 is MGHRA and CDR2 is YSYEKL. Trimming removed 0 bases at V and 1 base at J, with 13 bases between. The CDR3 is 16 amino acids. The CDR3 DNA sequence: TGCGCCAGCAGCCAAGACCGAACGTCACAGTCCTACGAGCAGTACTTC. It yields the protein CASSQDRTSQSYEQYF.

The chain recombines TRBV18 with TRBJ2-7; no clear D. The CDR3 is 13 residues long. Germline CDR1 KGHSH, CDR2 LQKENI. The ends were cut back, 1 base at V and 5 bases at J, with 9 bases in the middle. In nucleotides, the CDR3 is TGTGCCAGCTCACCACGTGGGCCCGACGAGCAGTACTTC. Encoded protein: CASSPRGPDEQYF.

The gene calls are TRBV18 and TRBJ1-1; D ambiguous. Trimming removed 5 bases from V and 7 bases from J, with 17 bases in between. CDR1 is KGHSH, CDR2 LQKENI, per germline. This CDR3 contains 14 residues. The CDR3 loop is CASSKTRELGEAFF. The DNA of the CDR3 is TGTGCCAGCTCAAAGACGAGGGAGTTGGGTGAAGCTTTCTTT.

The CDR3 reads CASSLAGGPHGSPLHF. CDR3 DNA sequence: TGTGCCAGCAGCTTAGCCGGAGGACCTCATGGTTCACCCCTCCACTTT. The rearrangement uses TRBV7-9 and TRBJ1-6; unclear D gene. Germline lookup yields CDR1 SEHNR and CDR2 FQNEAQ (reference sequence). CDR3 length equals 16 residues. Between the trimmed V and J ends, which lost 0 bases and 9 bases, there was a span of 15 bases.

The rearrangement uses TRBV30 and TRBJ1-3; tentatively, D is TRBD1 (5 bases). Germline-derived CDR1 and CDR2 are GTSNPN and SVGIG (reference sequence). V lost 8 bases, J lost 4 bases, and 15 bases lay in between. This CDR3 comprises 13 residues. Written as DNA, the CDR3 is TGTGCCGTATCGGGGGTGGGCGGAAACACCATATATTTT. Its translation: CAVSGVGGNTIYF.

This chain uses TRBV2 with TRBJ2-7; TRBD1 matches at 7 bases. V was clipped by 2 bases and J by 4 bases; unmatched bases: 5. Germline lookup yields CDR1 SNHLY and CDR2 FYNNEI. The CDR3 runs to 14 residues. CDR3 sequence (DNA): TGTGCCAGCAGTGAACGGGGACAGCGGTACGAGCAGTACTTC. This codes for CASSERGQRYEQYF.

This clone was seen only once. The gene calls are TRBV14 and TRBJ2-7, with TRBD2 matching 7 bases. V lost 3 bases, J lost 4 bases, and 12 bases stayed unmatched. Looked up from germline, CDR1 is SGHDN and CDR2 is FVKESK. The CDR3 consists of 16 residues. The CDR3, as DNA: TGTGCCAGCAGCCAGGGACTGCAGGGCGGGGGATACGAGCAGTACTTC. It specifies CASSQGLQGGGYEQYF.

V gene TRBV30 combines with J gene TRBJ1-2; D possibly corresponds to TRBD1 (5 bases). Trimming removed 7 bases from V and 8 bases from J, with 20 bases in between. CDR1 GTSNPN and CDR2 SVGIG come from the germline V gene (reference sequence). This CDR3 comprises 13 residues. CDR3 loop: CASTTEALGGYTF. The CDR3 DNA sequence: TGTGCCTCCACGACAGAAGCCTTGGGAGGCTACACCTTC.

A few counts support this clone. The chain has TRBV19 and TRBJ1-5, with unresolved D. The germline V gene has CDR1 LNHDA and CDR2 SQIVND (reference sequence). Deletions cut 3 bases from V and 8 bases from J, with 14 bases between. The CDR3 is 14 amino acids. CDR3 sequence: CASSIGVGDKPQHF. The DNA for the CDR3 is TGTGCCAGTAGTATCGGGGTGGGCGACAAGCCCCAGCATTTT.

This clone turned up a few times. The V and J genes are TRBV7-6 and TRBJ1-1; D is unresolved. The CDR3 consists of 15 residues. V dropped 5 bases and J dropped 5 bases, with 18 bases sitting between them. Per germline, CDR1 SGHVS and CDR2 FNYEAQ. CDR3 sequence (DNA): TGTGCCAGCAGCAGCCTAGCGGAGGGTCAGACTGAAGCTTTCTTT. It is translated as CASSSLAEGQTEAFF.

The CDR3 protein is CASSLAGGAEAFF. As DNA, the CDR3 is TGTGCCAGCAGCTTGGCTGGGGGCGCTGAAGCTTTCTTT. The chain combines TRBV5-6 with TRBJ1-1; D is possibly TRBD1 (6 bases). The CDR3 covers 13 residues. Germline V gene sequence: CDR1 SGHDT, CDR2 YYEEEE. V was clipped by 0 bases and J by 6 bases, with 9 bases between them.

The V and J genes are TRBV6-5 and TRBJ1-1; perhaps TRBD1 as D (6 bases). The length of the CDR3 is 13 residues. Germline V gene lookup returns CDR1 MNHEY and CDR2 SVGAGI. Trimming stripped 3 bases from V and 5 bases from J, with 10 bases between. The CDR3 here is CASSYNQGTEAFF. The CDR3 DNA is TGTGCCAGCAGTTATAACCAGGGGACTGAAGCTTTCTTT.

This clone was counted once. V gene TRBV21-1 combines with J gene TRBJ2-2; the D call TRBD1 from the table was never checked on the DNA. TRBV21-1 is a pseudogene locus. The CDR3 is 16 residues long. The CDR3 region is CASSQNGTGSTGELFF. The CDR3 DNA follows: TGTGCCAGCAGCCAGAACGGGACAGGGAGCACCGGGGAGCTGTTTTTT.

The chain joins TRBV5-8 to TRBJ1-5, with 8 bases lining up with TRBD1. The CDR3 is 13 residues long. V shed 4 bases and J 9 bases; nucleotides not matched to a gene: 6. Germline values: CDR1 SGHTS, CDR2 YDEGEE. This CDR3 reads CASSLITGGPQHF. The CDR3 bases are TGTGCCAGCAGCCTGATCACAGGGGGGCCCCAGCATTTT.

The rearrangement joins TRBV4-2 to TRBJ1-4, with 11 bases matching TRBD1. CDR3 size: 19 residues. Germline loops: CDR1 LGHNA, CDR2 YNFKEQ. The J segment lost 4 bases and the V segment lost 2 bases, leaving 12 bases of the junction unmatched. DNA of the CDR3: TGTGCCAGCAGCCAAAAACCCCGGACAGGGGGCGCGGGTAATGAAAAACTGTTTTTT. Its protein is CASSQKPRTGGAGNEKLFF.

The chain links TRBV7-9 to TRBJ1-5; 8 nucleotides match TRBD1. The CDR3 has 14 amino acids. The germline CDR1 and CDR2 sequences are SEHNR and FQNEAQ (reference sequence). V was clipped by 1 base and J by 4 bases; unmatched bases: 0. CDR3 protein: CASSLGTGNQPQHF. Here the CDR3 DNA reads TGTGCCAGCAGCTTAGGGACAGGGAATCAGCCCCAGCATTTT.

The chain is built from TRBV19 and TRBJ1-2; a weak D match, TRBD1 (5 bases). Germline loops: CDR1 LNHDA, CDR2 SQIVND (reference sequence). This CDR3 spans 13 amino acids. V was shortened by 8 bases and J by 6 bases, with 16 bases between the two germline ends. CDR3: CASGDRDSNGYTF. The CDR3 region has the DNA TGTGCCAGTGGGGATCGAGACAGTAATGGCTACACCTTC. The complete variable domain, with remaining parts taken from reference TRBV19 and TRBJ1-2, reads DGGITQSPKYLFRKEGQNVTLSCEQNLNHDAMYWYRQDPGQGLRLIYYSQIVNDFQKGDIAEGYSVSREKKESFPLTVTSAQKNPTAFYLCASGDRDSNGYTFGSGTRLTVV.

The chain carries TRBV19 and TRBJ2-7; 7 positions match TRBD1. Trimming cost V 3 bases and J 10 bases; bases outside gene matches: 9. This CDR3 is built from 13 residues. Germline V gene lookup returns CDR1 LNHDA and CDR2 SQIVND (reference sequence). CDR3 in amino acids: CASSMWGTDFQYF. In DNA form, the CDR3 reads TGTGCCAGTAGTATGTGGGGGACAGACTTTCAGTACTTC.

J is TRBJ1-2 and V is TRBV2; D gene unclear. The CDR3 is 17 amino acids. Trimming shortened V by 7 bases and J by 4 bases, and 25 bases separated the two germline ends. Per the germline V gene, CDR1 is SNHLY and CDR2 is FYNNEI. CDR3 DNA sequence: TGTGCCAGCACCCCCACCGAGGCCCTCGTCGGCCTCTATGGCTACACCTTC. This encodes CASTPTEALVGLYGYTF.

The chain employs TRBV2 and TRBJ2-2, with D maybe TRBD2 (5 bases). This CDR3 contains 14 residues. Germline V gene lookup returns CDR1 SNHLY and CDR2 FYNNEI. V was pared by 1 base and J by 6 bases, with 9 bases between. Written as DNA, the CDR3 is TGTGCCAGCAGTGAAGGGAGGACCCCCGGGGAGCTGTTTTTT. Translation: CASSEGRTPGELFF.

This clone has a handful of counts. The rearrangement uses TRBV5-1 and TRBJ2-1, with 14 bases identical to TRBD2. The CDR3 sequence is 14 residues long. J was trimmed by 10 bases and V by 4 bases; bases with no gene match: 4. The germline CDR1 and CDR2 sequences are SGHRS and YFSETQ. Written as DNA, the CDR3 is TGCGCCAGCAGCCCGGGACTAGCGGGGGACGAGCAGTTCTTC. Translated, it gives CASSPGLAGDEQFF.

The chain couples TRBV5-1 to TRBJ2-1; 10 bases agree with TRBD2. Germline V gene sequence: CDR1 SGHRS, CDR2 YFSETQ. This CDR3 has 15 amino acids. J was trimmed by 10 bases and V by 1 base; bases with no gene match: 8. The CDR3 nucleotides are TGCGCCAGCAGCTTGTCTAGCGGGGGTTCGTTAGAGCAGTTCTTC. Protein sequence: CASSLSSGGSLEQFF.

This chain links TRBV28 with TRBJ1-1; D may be TRBD1 (6 bases). The CDR3 has 13 residues. Trimming removed 2 bases at V and 9 bases at J, with 13 bases between. CDR1 is MDHEN and CDR2 is SYDVKM in the germline V gene. The CDR3, as DNA: TGTGCCAGCAGTTTAGAAAAACAGGGAAAAGCTTTCTTT. The encoded protein is CASSLEKQGKAFF.